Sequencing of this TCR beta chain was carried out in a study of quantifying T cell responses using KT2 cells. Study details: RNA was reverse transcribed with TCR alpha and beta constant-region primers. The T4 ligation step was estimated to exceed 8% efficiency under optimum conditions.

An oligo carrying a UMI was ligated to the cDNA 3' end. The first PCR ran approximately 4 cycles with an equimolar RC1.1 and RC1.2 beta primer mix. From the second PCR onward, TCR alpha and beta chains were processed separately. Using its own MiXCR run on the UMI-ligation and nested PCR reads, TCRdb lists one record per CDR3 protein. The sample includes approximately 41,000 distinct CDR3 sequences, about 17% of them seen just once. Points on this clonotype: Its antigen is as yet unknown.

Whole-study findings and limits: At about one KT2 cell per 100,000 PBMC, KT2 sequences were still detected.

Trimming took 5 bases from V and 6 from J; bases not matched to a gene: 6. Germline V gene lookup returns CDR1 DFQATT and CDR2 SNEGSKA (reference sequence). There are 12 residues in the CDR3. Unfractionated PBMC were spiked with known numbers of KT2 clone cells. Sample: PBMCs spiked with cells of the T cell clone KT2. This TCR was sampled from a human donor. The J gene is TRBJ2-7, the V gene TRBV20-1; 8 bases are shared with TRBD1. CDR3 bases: TGCAGTGCTGACAGGGGAGGTGTCGAGCAGTACTTC. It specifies CSADRGGVEQYF.